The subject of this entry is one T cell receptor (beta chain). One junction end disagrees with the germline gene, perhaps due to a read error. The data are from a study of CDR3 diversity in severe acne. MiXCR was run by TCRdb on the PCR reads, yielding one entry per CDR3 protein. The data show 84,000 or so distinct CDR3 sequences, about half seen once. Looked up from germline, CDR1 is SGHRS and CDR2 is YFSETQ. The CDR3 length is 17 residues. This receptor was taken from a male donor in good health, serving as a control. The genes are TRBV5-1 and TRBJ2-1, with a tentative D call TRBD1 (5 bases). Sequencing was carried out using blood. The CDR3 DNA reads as TGTGCCAGCAGCTTGGTTTTAGGGGTGCTTGGGTCCAATGAGCAGTTCTTC. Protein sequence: CASSLVLGVLGSNEQFF.